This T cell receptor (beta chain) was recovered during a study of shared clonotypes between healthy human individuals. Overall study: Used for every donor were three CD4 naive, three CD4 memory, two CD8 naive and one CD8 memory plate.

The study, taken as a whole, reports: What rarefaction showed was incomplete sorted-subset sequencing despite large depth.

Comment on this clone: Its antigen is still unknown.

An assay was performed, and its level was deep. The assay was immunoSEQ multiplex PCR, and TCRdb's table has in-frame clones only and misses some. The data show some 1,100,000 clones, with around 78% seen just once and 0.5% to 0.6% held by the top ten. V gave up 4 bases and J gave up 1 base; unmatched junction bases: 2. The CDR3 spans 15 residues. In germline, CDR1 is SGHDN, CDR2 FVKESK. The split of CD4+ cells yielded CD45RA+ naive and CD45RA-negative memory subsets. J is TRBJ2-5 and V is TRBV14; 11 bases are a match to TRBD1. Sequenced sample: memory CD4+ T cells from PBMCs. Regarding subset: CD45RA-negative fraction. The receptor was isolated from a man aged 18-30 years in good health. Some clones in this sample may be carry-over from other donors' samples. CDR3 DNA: TGTGCCAGCAGCCTAGGGACAGGGGGCCAAGAGACCCAGTACTTC. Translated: CASSLGTGGQETQYF.